Included here is one T cell receptor (beta chain) sequence, with context. Its antigen is unknown. V was cut by 6 bases and J by 2 bases, with 11 bases left in between. CDR1 and CDR2 from the germline V gene are DFQATT and SNEGSKA (reference sequence). The CDR3 consists of 13 residues. Patients with Susac syndrome met diagnostic criteria that were recently defined for definite or probable disease. The authors negatively isolated CD8+ and CD4+ T cells and FACS-enriched TEMRA cells. This record belongs to a study of CD8 T cells in Susac syndrome. The study's findings and limits: The study identified roughly seventeen and five Susac-specific public clones in total CD8+ and CD8+ TEMRA repertoires. Among people with Susac, CD8+ clonal expansion was greatest in TEMRA cells and active patients.

The RNA, about 0.45 to 1 ug, was put through reverse transcription using random hexamers. In TCRdb, the immunoSEQ multiplex PCR reads were re-called with MiXCR into one record per CDR3 protein. The sample records under 200,000 distinct CDR3 sequences, around 95% being singletons. What was sequenced was CD8+ T cells from PBMCs. The V gene is TRBV20-1, the J gene TRBJ2-1; D might be TRBD2 (5 bases). The source of this sequence is a human donor with Susac syndrome. The CDR3 loop reads CSARTPTYNEQFF. CDR3 sequence (DNA): TGCAGTGCCCGGACTCCTACCTACAATGAGCAGTTCTTC.